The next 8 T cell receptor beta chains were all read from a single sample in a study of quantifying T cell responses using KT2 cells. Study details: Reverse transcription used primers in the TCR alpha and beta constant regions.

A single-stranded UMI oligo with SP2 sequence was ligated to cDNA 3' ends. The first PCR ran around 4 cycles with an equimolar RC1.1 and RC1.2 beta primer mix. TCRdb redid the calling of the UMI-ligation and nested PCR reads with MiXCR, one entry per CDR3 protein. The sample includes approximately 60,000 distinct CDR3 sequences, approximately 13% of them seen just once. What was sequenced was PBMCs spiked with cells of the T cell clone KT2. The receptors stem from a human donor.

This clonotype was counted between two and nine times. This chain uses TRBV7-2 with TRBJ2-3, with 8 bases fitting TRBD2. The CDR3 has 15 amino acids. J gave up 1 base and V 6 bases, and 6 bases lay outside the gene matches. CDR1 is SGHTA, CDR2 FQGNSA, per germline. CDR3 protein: CASRGLAGRTDTQYF. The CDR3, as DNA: TGTGCCAGCAGGGGCTTAGCGGGGCGCACAGATACGCAGTATTTT. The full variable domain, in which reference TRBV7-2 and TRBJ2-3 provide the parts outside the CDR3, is GAGVSQSPSNKVTEKGKDVELRCDPISGHTALYWYRQSLGQGLEFLIYFQGNSAPDKSGLPSDRFSAERTGGSVSTLTIQRTQQEDSAVYLCASRGLAGRTDTQYFGPGTRLTVL.

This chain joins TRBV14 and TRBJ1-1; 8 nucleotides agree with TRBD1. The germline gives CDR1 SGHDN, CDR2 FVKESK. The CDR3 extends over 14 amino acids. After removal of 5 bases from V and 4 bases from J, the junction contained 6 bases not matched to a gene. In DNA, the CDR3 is TGTGCCAGCAGCGGACAGGGATTTCGCACTGAAGCTTTCTTT. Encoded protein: CASSGQGFRTEAFF.

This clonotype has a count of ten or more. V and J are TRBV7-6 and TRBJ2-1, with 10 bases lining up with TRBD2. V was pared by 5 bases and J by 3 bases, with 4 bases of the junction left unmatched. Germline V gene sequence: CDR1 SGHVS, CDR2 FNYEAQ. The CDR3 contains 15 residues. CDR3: CASSPSGSIYNEQFF. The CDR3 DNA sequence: TGTGCCAGCAGCCCTAGCGGGAGTATCTACAATGAGCAGTTCTTC.

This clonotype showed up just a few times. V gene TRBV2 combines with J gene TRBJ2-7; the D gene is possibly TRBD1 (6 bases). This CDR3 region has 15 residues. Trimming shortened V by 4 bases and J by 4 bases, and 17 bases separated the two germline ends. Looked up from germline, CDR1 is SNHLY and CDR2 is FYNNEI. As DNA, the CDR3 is TGTGCCAGCAGTGGACTACTAACAGGGCGTTACGAGCAGTACTTC. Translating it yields CASSGLLTGRYEQYF.

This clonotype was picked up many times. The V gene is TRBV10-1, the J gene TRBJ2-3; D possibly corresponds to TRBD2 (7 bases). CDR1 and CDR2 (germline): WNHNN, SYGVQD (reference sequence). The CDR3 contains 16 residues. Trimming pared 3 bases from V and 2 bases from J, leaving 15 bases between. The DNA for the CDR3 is TGCGCCAGCAGTGATATTGCGGGGGCACTCACAGATACGCAGTATTTT. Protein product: CASSDIAGALTDTQYF.

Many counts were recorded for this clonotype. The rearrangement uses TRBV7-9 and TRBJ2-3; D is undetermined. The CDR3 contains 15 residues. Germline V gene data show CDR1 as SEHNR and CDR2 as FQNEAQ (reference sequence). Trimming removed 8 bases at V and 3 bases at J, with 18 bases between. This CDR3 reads CASSPPAPRTDTQYF. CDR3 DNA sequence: TGTGCCAGCTCCCCCCCGGCTCCGAGGACAGATACGCAGTATTTT.

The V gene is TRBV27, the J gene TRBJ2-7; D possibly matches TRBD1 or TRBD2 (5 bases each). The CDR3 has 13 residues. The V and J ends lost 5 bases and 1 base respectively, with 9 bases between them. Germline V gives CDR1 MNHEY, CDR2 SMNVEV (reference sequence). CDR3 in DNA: TGTGCCAGCAGTAGGGACGGATCCTACGAGCAGTACTTC. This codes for CASSRDGSYEQYF.

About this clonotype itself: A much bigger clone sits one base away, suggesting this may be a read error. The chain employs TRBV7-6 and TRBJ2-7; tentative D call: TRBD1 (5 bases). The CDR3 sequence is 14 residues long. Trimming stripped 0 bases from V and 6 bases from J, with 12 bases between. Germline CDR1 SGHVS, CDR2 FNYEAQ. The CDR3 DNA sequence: TGTGCCAGCAGCTTAGCAGGGGCACCCCGCGAGCAGTACTTC. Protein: CASSLAGAPREQYF.